This T cell receptor (beta chain) emerged from a study of regulatory T cells in long-lasting Graves disease. Whole-study results and caveats: Graves' patients with persistent disease showed TCR diversity lower than patients newly diagnosed. Persistent patients had a count of shared public clonotypes (around 2,700) that exceeded that of new patients (around 960).

The germline gives CDR1 LNHDA, CDR2 SQIVND (reference sequence). V trimming: 5 bases; J trimming: 5 bases; junction bases outside the gene matches: 1. This CDR3 spans 12 amino acids. This clonotype occurred once. Its target is unknown. Through Arm-PCR of CDR3 regions and iRepertoire HTBI primers, TCR beta libraries were built. Via MiXCR, TCRdb re-called the multiplex PCR reads, giving one row per CDR3 protein. The sample lists 300,000 to 400,000 distinct CDR3 sequences, roughly 15% occurring once. The sample's time point: newly diagnosed GD, antithyroid drugs for less than 3 months. PBMCs provided the RNA from which the TCR library was made. Roughly 9.2-milliliter peripheral blood samples went into EDTA tubes.

This specimen consisted of peripheral blood mononuclear cells (PBMCs), obtained at new diagnosis, from a patient treated with antithyroid drugs. The chain links TRBV19 to TRBJ2-7; 9 bases are a match to TRBD1. This sequence originates from a female donor with Graves disease. In DNA form, the CDR3 reads TGTGCCAGTAGTCACAGGGGGCACGAGCAGTACTTC. As protein: CASSHRGHEQYF.